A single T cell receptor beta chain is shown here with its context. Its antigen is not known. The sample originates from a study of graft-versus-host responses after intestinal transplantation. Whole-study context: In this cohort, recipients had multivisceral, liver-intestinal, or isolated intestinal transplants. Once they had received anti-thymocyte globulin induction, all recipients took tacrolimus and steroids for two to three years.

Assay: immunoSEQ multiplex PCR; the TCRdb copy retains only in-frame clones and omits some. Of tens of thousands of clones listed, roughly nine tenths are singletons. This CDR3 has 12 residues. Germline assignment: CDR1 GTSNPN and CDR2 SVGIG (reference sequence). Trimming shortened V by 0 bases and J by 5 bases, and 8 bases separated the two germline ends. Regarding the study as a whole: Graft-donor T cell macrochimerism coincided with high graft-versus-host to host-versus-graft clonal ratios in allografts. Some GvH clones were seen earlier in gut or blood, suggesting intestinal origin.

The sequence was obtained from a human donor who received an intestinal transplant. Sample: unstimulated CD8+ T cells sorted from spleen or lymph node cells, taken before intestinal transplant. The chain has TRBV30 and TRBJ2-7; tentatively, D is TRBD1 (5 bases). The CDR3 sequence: CAWSVGAHEQYF. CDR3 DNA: TGTGCCTGGAGTGTAGGGGCCCACGAGCAGTACTTC.